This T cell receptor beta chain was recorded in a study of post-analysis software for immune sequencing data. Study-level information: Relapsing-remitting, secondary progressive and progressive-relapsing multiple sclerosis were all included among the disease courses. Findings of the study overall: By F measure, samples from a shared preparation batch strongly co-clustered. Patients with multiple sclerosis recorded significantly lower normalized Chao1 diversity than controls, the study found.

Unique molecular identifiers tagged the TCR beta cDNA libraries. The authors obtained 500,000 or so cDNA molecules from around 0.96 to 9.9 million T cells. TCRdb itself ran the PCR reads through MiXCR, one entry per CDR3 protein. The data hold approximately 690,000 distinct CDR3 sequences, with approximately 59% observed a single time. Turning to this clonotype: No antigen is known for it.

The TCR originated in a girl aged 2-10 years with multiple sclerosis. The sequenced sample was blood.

CDR3 DNA sequence: TGTGCCAGCAGCTTCTGGCAGGGTTACGCAGATACGCAGTATTTT. Protein product: CASSFWQGYADTQYF. This chain connects TRBV7-9 to TRBJ2-3; D might be TRBD1 (5 bases). Trimming cost V 3 bases and J 4 bases, with 14 bases left between them. This CDR3 comprises 15 residues. CDR1 is SEHNR, CDR2 FQNEAQ, per germline (reference sequence).